The clone carrying this T cell receptor (beta chain) was recorded at least ten times. As yet, its antigen is unknown. MiXCR, applied by TCRdb to the RACE reads, yields one record per CDR3 protein. The sample has over 45,000 distinct CDR3 sequences, about 9.6% seen once; the top ten hold about an eighth. The V segment lost 1 base and the J segment 5 bases; nucleotides outside the gene matches: 3. This CDR3 has 14 residues. CDR1 is SGHRS, CDR2 YFSETQ, per germline. Time point reported: patch test 1, 2 weeks after DPC sensitization. Treatment meaning: therapeutic diphenylcyclopropenone sensitization with weekly scalp DPC. Phlebotomy was performed prior to application of every patch test. The source of the sample is a study of human T cells and chemical hapten exposure. Study findings and constraints: Higher patch test scores went with higher counts of PT1 expanded TCRs.

This specimen was whole blood, taken in connection with sensitization to the hapten diphenylcyclopropenone (DPC). This chain links TRBV5-1 with TRBJ2-5; 9 bases are a match to TRBD1. The origin of this receptor is a woman aged 40-49 years with alopecia areata. Some clones in this sample may be carry-over from other donors' samples. CDR3 coding DNA: TGCGCCAGCAGCTTGAGACAGGGGGAGGAGACCCAGTACTTC. It codes for CASSLRQGEETQYF. Looking up the rest from reference TRBV5-1 and TRBJ2-5 gives the full variable domain: KAGVTQTPRYLIKTRGQQVTLSCSPISGHRSVSWYQQTPGQGLQFLFEYFSETQRNKGNFPGRFSGRQFSNSRSEMNVSTLELGDSALYLCASSLRQGEETQYFGPGTRLLVL.